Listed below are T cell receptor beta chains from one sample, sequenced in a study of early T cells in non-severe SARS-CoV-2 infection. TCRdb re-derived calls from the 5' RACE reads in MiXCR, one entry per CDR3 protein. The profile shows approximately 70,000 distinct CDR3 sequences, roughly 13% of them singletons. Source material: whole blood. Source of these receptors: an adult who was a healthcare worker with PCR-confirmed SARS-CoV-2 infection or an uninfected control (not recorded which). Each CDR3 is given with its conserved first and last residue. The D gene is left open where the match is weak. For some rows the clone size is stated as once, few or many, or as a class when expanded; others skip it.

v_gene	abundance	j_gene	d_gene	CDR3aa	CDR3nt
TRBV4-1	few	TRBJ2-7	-	CASSQDRAGDEQYF	TGCGCCAGCAGCCAAGATCGGGCGGGCGACGAGCAGTACTTC
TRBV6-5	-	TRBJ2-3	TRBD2	CASSPLWRGGRADTQYF	TGTGCCAGCAGTCCCCTTTGGCGGGGGGGCCGTGCAGATACGCAGTATTTT
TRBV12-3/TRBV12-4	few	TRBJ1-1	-	CASSLRGSMNTEAFF	TGTGCCAGCAGTTTAAGGGGGTCGATGAACACTGAAGCTTTCTTT
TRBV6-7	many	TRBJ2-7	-	CASSKASSYEQYF	TGTGCCAGCAGTAAAGCAAGCTCCTACGAGCAGTACTTC
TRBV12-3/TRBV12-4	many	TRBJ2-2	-	CASSPVGVRFTGELFF	TGTGCCAGCAGCCCCGTCGGGGTGCGGTTCACCGGGGAGCTGTTTTTT
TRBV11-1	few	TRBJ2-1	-	CASSFDSLEQFF	TGTGCCAGCAGCTTCGACTCGCTCGAGCAGTTCTTC
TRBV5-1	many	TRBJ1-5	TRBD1	CASSPGTGGMQPQHF	TGCGCCAGCAGCCCGGGGACAGGGGGGATGCAGCCCCAGCATTTT
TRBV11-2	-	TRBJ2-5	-	CASSLPVQETQYF	TGTGCCAGCAGCTTACCAGTCCAAGAGACCCAGTACTTC
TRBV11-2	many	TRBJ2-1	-	CASIRGPGPTYNEQFF	TGTGCCAGCATCCGCGGCCCGGGGCCCACCTACAATGAGCAGTTCTTC
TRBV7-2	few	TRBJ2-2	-	CASSKEYGYTGELFF	TGTGCCAGCAGCAAGGAGTACGGGTACACCGGGGAGCTGTTTTTT
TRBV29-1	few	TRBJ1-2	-	CSAGGDYGYTF	TGCAGCGCCGGAGGGGACTATGGCTACACCTTC
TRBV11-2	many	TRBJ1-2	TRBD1	CASSWDRDNYGYTF	TGTGCCAGCAGCTGGGACAGGGATAACTATGGCTACACCTTC
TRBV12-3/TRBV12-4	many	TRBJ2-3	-	CASSLAPPTGIHTDTQYF	TGTGCCAGCAGTTTAGCACCCCCGACAGGAATCCACACAGATACGCAGTATTTT
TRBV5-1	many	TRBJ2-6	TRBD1	CASKGQGASGANVLTF	TGCGCCAGCAAAGGACAGGGGGCGTCTGGGGCCAACGTCCTGACTTTC
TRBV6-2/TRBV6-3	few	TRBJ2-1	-	CASRLNYAGEQFF	TGTGCCAGCAGATTAAATTATGCTGGTGAGCAGTTCTTC
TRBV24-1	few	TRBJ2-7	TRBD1	CATSDPGQDPYEQYF	TGTGCCACCAGTGATCCGGGACAGGACCCCTACGAGCAGTACTTC
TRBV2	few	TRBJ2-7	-	CATKDSTNEEQYF	TGTGCCACCAAGGACAGTACGAATGAGGAGCAGTACTTC
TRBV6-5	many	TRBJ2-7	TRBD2	CASSREGLAGGPSYEQYF	TGTGCCAGCAGTCGCGAAGGACTAGCGGGGGGCCCCTCCTACGAGCAGTACTTC
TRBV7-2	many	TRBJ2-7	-	CASSLERRGEQYF	TGTGCCAGCAGCTTAGAAAGGCGGGGCGAGCAGTACTTC
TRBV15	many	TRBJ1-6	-	CATSSQGGTGSSFSYNSPLHF	TGTGCCACCAGCAGTCAAGGGGGGACGGGATCGTCTTTCTCCTATAATTCACCCCTCCACTTT
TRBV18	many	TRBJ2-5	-	CASSPPRKTGLRAAGETQYF	TGTGCCAGCTCACCACCGAGGAAGACCGGACTCAGGGCGGCAGGAGAGACCCAGTACTTC
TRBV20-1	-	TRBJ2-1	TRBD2	CSAPNLLAGSYNEQFF	TGCAGTGCGCCGAACCTTCTAGCGGGAAGCTACAATGAGCAGTTCTTC
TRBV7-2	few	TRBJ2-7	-	CASSLLVWANSYEQYF	TGTGCCAGCAGCTTACTGGTGTGGGCCAACTCCTACGAGCAGTACTTC
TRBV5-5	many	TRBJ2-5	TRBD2	CASSLLAGEETQYF	TGTGCCAGCAGCTTGTTAGCGGGAGAAGAGACCCAGTACTTC
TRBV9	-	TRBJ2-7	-	CASSVRADGEQYF	TGTGCCAGCAGCGTTCGAGCAGACGGGGAGCAGTACTTC
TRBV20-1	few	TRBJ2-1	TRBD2	CSATGTSGFSFSYNEQFF	TGCAGTGCCACCGGGACTAGCGGGTTTTCCTTCTCCTACAATGAGCAGTTCTTC
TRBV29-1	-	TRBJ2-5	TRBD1	CSSRQGSETQYF	TGCAGCTCCCGACAGGGATCAGAGACCCAGTACTTC
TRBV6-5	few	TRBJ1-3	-	CASRRGDSGNTIYF	TGTGCCAGCAGAAGAGGTGACTCTGGAAACACCATATATTTT
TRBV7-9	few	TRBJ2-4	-	CASSLTGAKNIQYF	TGTGCCAGCAGCTTAACAGGGGCCAAAAACATTCAGTACTTC
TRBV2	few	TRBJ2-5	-	CASRQDIQETQYF	TGTGCCAGCAGACAGGACATCCAAGAGACCCAGTACTTC
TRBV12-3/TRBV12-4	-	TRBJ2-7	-	CASGPGLPYEQYF	TGTGCCAGCGGCCCGGGACTTCCCTACGAGCAGTACTTC
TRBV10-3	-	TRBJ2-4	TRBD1	CAISPGQGEKNIQYF	TGTGCCATCAGTCCGGGACAGGGGGAAAAAAACATTCAGTACTTC
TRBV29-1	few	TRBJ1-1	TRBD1	CSAGQRNTEAFF	TGCAGCGCGGGACAGCGAAACACTGAAGCTTTCTTT
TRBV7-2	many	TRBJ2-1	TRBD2	CASSLAGVSYNEQFF	TGTGCCAGCAGTCTAGCGGGGGTCTCCTACAATGAGCAGTTCTTC
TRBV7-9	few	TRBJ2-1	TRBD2	CASSLDRGLAVINEQFF	TGTGCCAGCAGCTTAGATAGGGGACTAGCGGTGATCAATGAGCAGTTCTTC
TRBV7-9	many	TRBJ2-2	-	CASSLGGMHTGELFF	TGTGCCAGCAGCTTAGGGGGGATGCACACCGGGGAGCTGTTTTTT
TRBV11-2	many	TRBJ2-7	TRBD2	CASSSMTSGGPRPYEQYF	TGTGCCAGCAGCTCAATGACTAGCGGGGGGCCTCGACCCTACGAGCAGTACTTC
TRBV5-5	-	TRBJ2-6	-	CASSLEIFSSGANVLTF	TGTGCCAGCAGCTTGGAAATCTTCAGCTCTGGGGCCAACGTCCTGACTTTC
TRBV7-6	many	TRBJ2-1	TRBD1	CASSLYQGENEQFF	TGTGCCAGCAGCTTATATCAGGGGGAAAATGAGCAGTTCTTC
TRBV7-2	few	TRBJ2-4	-	CASSLDVGVGNIQYF	TGTGCCAGCAGCTTAGACGTAGGGGTGGGAAACATTCAGTACTTC
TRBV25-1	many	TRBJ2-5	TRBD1	CATKDRDQETQYF	TGTGCCACCAAGGACAGGGATCAAGAGACCCAGTACTTC
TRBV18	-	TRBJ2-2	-	CASSPPSTGGELFF	TGTGCCAGCTCACCACCGTCGACGGGCGGGGAGCTGTTTTTT
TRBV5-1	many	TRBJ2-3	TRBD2	CASSLASGGTPRTQYF	TGCGCCAGCAGCTTGGCTAGCGGGGGGACGCCCCGGACGCAGTATTTT
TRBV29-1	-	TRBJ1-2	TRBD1	CSARGDRANYGYTF	TGCAGCGCCCGAGGGGACAGAGCTAACTATGGCTACACCTTC
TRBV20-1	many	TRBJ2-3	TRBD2	CSASGLAGDPGTDTQYF	TGCAGTGCTAGCGGACTAGCGGGAGATCCGGGCACAGATACGCAGTATTTT
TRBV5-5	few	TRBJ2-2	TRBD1	CASRTGGTTGELFF	TGTGCCAGCCGGACAGGGGGCACCACCGGGGAGCTGTTTTTT
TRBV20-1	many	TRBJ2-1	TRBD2	CSARASGLASDEQFF	TGCAGTGCTAGAGCTTCCGGACTAGCCAGCGATGAGCAGTTCTTC
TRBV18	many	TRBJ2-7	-	CASSRGASTYEQYF	TGTGCCAGCTCACGAGGGGCCAGCACCTACGAGCAGTACTTC
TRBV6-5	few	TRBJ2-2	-	CASSYTGAGELFF	TGTGCCAGCAGTTACACGGGGGCCGGGGAGCTGTTTTTT
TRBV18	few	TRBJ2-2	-	CASSPPVNTGELFF	TGTGCCAGCTCACCACCAGTGAACACCGGGGAGCTGTTTTTT
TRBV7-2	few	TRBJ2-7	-	CASSAAPPSSYEQYF	TGTGCCAGCAGCGCAGCCCCCCCCAGCTCCTACGAGCAGTACTTC
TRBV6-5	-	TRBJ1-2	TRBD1	CASSQGVRVGYTF	TGTGCCAGCAGTCAGGGGGTTCGTGTTGGCTACACCTTC
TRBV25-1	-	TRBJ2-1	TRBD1	CASSDPTGGAYNEQFF	TGTGCCAGCAGTGACCCGACAGGGGGCGCTTACAATGAGCAGTTCTTC
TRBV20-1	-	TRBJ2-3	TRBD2	CSASASGGGTDTQYF	TGCAGTGCTAGTGCTAGCGGGGGGGGCACAGATACGCAGTATTTT
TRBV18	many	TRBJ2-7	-	CASSTPRSRYEQYF	TGTGCCAGCTCGACCCCTAGGAGTAGGTACGAGCAGTACTTC
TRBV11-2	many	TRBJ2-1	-	CASSLPGGSHNEQFF	TGTGCCAGCAGCTTACCGGGCGGGTCACACAATGAGCAGTTCTTC
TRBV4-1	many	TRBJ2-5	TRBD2	CASSGGGPHETQYF	TGCGCCAGCAGCGGCGGGGGGCCGCACGAGACCCAGTACTTC
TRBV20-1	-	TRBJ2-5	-	CSARGGLGGSLLETQYF	TGCAGTGCTAGGGGCGGACTTGGCGGCTCTCTTTTAGAGACCCAGTACTTC
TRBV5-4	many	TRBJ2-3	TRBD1	CASSSGTGTDTQYF	TGTGCCAGCAGCTCTGGGACAGGCACAGATACGCAGTATTTT